This TCR beta chain comes out of a study of OX40 agonist ivuxolimab in advanced cancers. Profiled with immunoSEQ multiplex PCR; TCRdb holds only in-frame clones, not every one. The sample yields 55,000 to 80,000 clones, around nine tenths seen once. Trimming removed 0 bases from V and 3 bases from J, with 9 bases in between. This CDR3 has 15 amino acids. The germline V gene has CDR1 SGHRS and CDR2 YFSETQ. This specimen was CD4+ or CD8+ T cells sorted from blood, taken in a trial of the OX40 agonist ivuxolimab. This sequence was found in an adult with an advanced solid tumor such as melanoma, head and neck, liver or kidney cancer. The chain has TRBV5-1 and TRBJ2-2; D unclear. The chain's CDR3 is CASSLEVADTGELFF. DNA for the CDR3: TGCGCCAGCAGCTTGGAAGTCGCAGACACCGGGGAGCTGTTTTTT.